A selection of T cell receptor beta chains follows, all from one sample in a study of T cells in Graves' hyperthyroidism and ophthalmopathy. TCRdb used MiXCR to reprocess the multiplex PCR reads, holding one entry per CDR3 protein. The repertoire holds some 500,000 distinct CDR3 sequences, with about 16% as singletons. The sample was blood. These receptors were obtained from a woman in her twenties or thirties with Graves' ophthalmopathy. Both conserved end residues are part of each CDR3. The order of the fields is V gene, J gene, CDR3 protein.

TRBV5-6	TRBJ1-2	CASSLWWQGKSYGYTF
TRBV24-1	TRBJ2-5	CATSGTASGSGETQYF
TRBV29-1	TRBJ2-7	CSVEGSPPYEQYF
TRBV5-1	TRBJ2-1	CASSPTASGLNEQFF
TRBV19	TRBJ1-6	CASSWGRDPPLHF
TRBV29-1	TRBJ2-7	CSVLGSSYEQYF
TRBV19	TRBJ2-7	CASKSDRGDEQYF
TRBV9	TRBJ2-1	CASSVGSYYTYNEQFF
TRBV20-1	TRBJ2-7	CSAPHRDFYEQYF
TRBV6-4	TRBJ2-2	CASSDSPHNTGELFF
TRBV28	TRBJ2-7	CASRASGLPSEQYF
TRBV6-5	TRBJ2-5	CASSYRGAGLAPQTQYF
TRBV7-2	TRBJ2-1	CASSPRLAGPSYNEQFF
TRBV18	TRBJ2-1	CASHRDRRKSNEQFF
TRBV6-5	TRBJ1-4	CASSYFGMSAEKLFF
TRBV12-3/TRBV12-4	TRBJ2-2	CASTMGPTLLAGGTYTGELFF
TRBV5-1	TRBJ2-2	CASSRLKGQGGPGELFF
TRBV6-1	TRBJ2-7	CASSPLPSGGSYEQYF
TRBV3-1	TRBJ1-1	CASSQAGRFTEAFF
TRBV28	TRBJ2-2	CASSLLAGGPNTGELFF
TRBV7-2	TRBJ2-7	CASSLVGTLGDEQYF
TRBV6-1	TRBJ1-5	CASSYRAQGSNQPQHF
TRBV6-6	TRBJ2-5	CASSYLGLAGIETQYF
TRBV6-9	TRBJ1-3	CASSHGQGAGTIYF
TRBV28	TRBJ2-3	CASILSAGERGTDTQYF
TRBV29-1	TRBJ1-1	CSVDGTANTEAFF
TRBV20-1	TRBJ2-3	CSASSSGSTGTDTQYF
TRBV5-1	TRBJ2-7	CASSLEGIYAEQYF
TRBV4-1	TRBJ2-2	CASSGLAGYTGELFF
TRBV4-2	TRBJ2-2	CASSPLGTDNTGELFF
TRBV30	TRBJ1-6	CACRRLKGSDNSPLHF
TRBV27	TRBJ2-3	CASSLSASGRANRLDTQYF
TRBV11-1	TRBJ2-1	CASSAGLGDENEQFF
TRBV12-3/TRBV12-4	TRBJ2-5	CASSPNRKETQYF
TRBV7-8	TRBJ2-1	CASSASRSSSYNEQFF
TRBV4-2	TRBJ2-2	CASNPGTGLRTGELFF
TRBV11-2	TRBJ1-6	CASSGRGDSPLHF
TRBV27	TRBJ2-5	CASSPPSTGGGETQYF
TRBV7-2	TRBJ1-2	CASSLEGHSSGYTF
TRBV27	TRBJ2-7	CASSPSLEDSYEQYF
TRBV30	TRBJ2-1	CAWSGPGPANEQFF
TRBV5-6	TRBJ2-7	CASSLVLAGGDEQYF
TRBV7-2	TRBJ2-1	CASSLAARQAFGEQFF
TRBV5-5	TRBJ1-2	CASSSPDGFYGYTF
TRBV7-9	TRBJ2-1	CASSLVGLGEGHYNEQFF
TRBV10-1	TRBJ2-1	CASERPGYNERFF
TRBV28	TRBJ1-4	CASSLYQATNEKLFF
TRBV28	TRBJ2-7	CASSSPLAGGPGSPYEQYF
TRBV12-3/TRBV12-4	TRBJ1-2	CASSFSGDYGYTF
TRBV7-2	TRBJ2-1	CASGFLFQTGEQFF
TRBV7-9	TRBJ2-1	CASLGHNEQFF
TRBV12-3/TRBV12-4	TRBJ1-1	CASSGGGSRDSGEAFF
TRBV24-1	TRBJ2-1	CATSDQDRSSYNEQFF
TRBV7-3	TRBJ2-3	CASSLRPAAGGPDDTQYF